The rows below give T cell receptor beta chains drawn from one sample of a study of blood T cell repertoires in COVID-19. Clones were read by immunoSEQ multiplex PCR, and TCRdb kept only the in-frame ones, dropping some. This sample yields fewer than 350,000 clones, of which approximately 87% are seen a single time; over 9.5% belongs to the top ten. The sample was peripheral blood. Receptor source: a woman between 25 and 40 years old with COVID-19, enrolled during active disease. The CDR3 runs from the conserved cysteine through the conserved F or W.

V gene	J gene	CDR3 protein
TRBV12-5	TRBJ2-5	CASGLVRRLERLGGTQYF
TRBV15	TRBJ1-6	CATRPGVGNSPLHF
TRBV27	TRBJ1-6	CASSSNNSPLHF
TRBV7-2	TRBJ1-1	CASSLRQLSEAFF
TRBV5-5	TRBJ1-1	CASSFRTRGRDTEAFF
TRBV11-2	TRBJ1-2	CASSLIWQGSGGYTF
TRBV3-1/TRBV3-2	TRBJ2-7	CASSQGDYYEQYF
TRBV27	TRBJ2-2	CASYSAGELFF
TRBV5-1	TRBJ2-5	CASSSQAPYQETQYF
TRBV10-1	TRBJ2-1	CASNRGLAGSEQFF
TRBV5-1	TRBJ2-1	CASSLWGQGANEQFF
TRBV19	TRBJ1-2	CASSAQTGTDFYGYTF
TRBV14	TRBJ2-1	CASSQGAGQAYNEQFF
TRBV6-6	TRBJ1-5	CASSLDRTQPQHF
TRBV2	TRBJ1-2	CASSDGQGNYGYTF
TRBV7-8	TRBJ2-2	CASSLRTGGPGELFF
TRBV7-9	TRBJ2-1	CASSGYRDRIFDEQFF
TRBV29-1	TRBJ2-2	CSGVGPTNTGELFF
TRBV15	TRBJ2-2	CATSSQTGVNTGELFF
TRBV5-5	TRBJ2-5	CASSPRTSGVKETQYF
TRBV19	TRBJ1-2	CASSISGFYGYTF
TRBV7-9	TRBJ2-7	CASSLVDSYEQYF
TRBV10-1	TRBJ2-7	CASSDQGAPPYEQYF
TRBV4-1	TRBJ2-7	CASSSLADTYEQYF
TRBV19	TRBJ1-1	CASSTHRGGEAFF
TRBV5-1	TRBJ2-7	CASSYNRDGGYEQYF
TRBV7-8	TRBJ2-1	CASSLGLAGGPYNEQFF
TRBV10-2	TRBJ2-7	CASSESVLFYEQYF
TRBV20-1	TRBJ2-7	CSARRTRTQNF
TRBV11-2	TRBJ2-5	CASSPLDAGETQYF
TRBV25-1	TRBJ1-1	CASSEWGQTEAFF
TRBV5-6	TRBJ2-2	CASSLGLAASNTGELFF
TRBV19	TRBJ2-7	CASAPRWQTYSYEQYF
TRBV19	TRBJ1-2	CASSTTHRFAMGGYTF
TRBV12-5	TRBJ2-1	CASGLSGGEQFF
TRBV5-1	TRBJ2-5	CASSLGSGEEETQYF
TRBV27	TRBJ1-1	CASSCTGGECEAFF
TRBV27	TRBJ2-5	CASSLGGGGDQYF
TRBV25-1	TRBJ1-2	CASSAGWAPPYGYTF
TRBV10-1	TRBJ1-2	CASSEGLLYGYTF
TRBV7-9	TRBJ2-7	CASSVIDGRFGTGYEQYF
TRBV4-1	TRBJ2-7	CASSQFGQGADEQYF
TRBV18	TRBJ2-3	CASSPSGTSPPDTQYF
TRBV5-4	TRBJ2-2	CASRVRGGSGELFF
TRBV12-5	TRBJ1-5	CASGSFRTGPSHQPQHF
TRBV7-9	TRBJ2-3	CASRRGTDTQYF
TRBV18	TRBJ1-2	CASSVQGIKDYGYTF
TRBV10-1	TRBJ1-1	CASSAQGAYGTEAFF
TRBV6-5	TRBJ2-3	CASSYTIRDTQYF
TRBV2	TRBJ1-6	CASGGSPLHF
TRBV5-5	TRBJ2-7	CASSWTQGAWEQYF
TRBV11-2	TRBJ2-3	CASSLDHSGGANTQYF
TRBV30	TRBJ1-2	CAWSPDIPLIDGYTF
TRBV10-2	TRBJ1-2	CASSGGEDGYTF